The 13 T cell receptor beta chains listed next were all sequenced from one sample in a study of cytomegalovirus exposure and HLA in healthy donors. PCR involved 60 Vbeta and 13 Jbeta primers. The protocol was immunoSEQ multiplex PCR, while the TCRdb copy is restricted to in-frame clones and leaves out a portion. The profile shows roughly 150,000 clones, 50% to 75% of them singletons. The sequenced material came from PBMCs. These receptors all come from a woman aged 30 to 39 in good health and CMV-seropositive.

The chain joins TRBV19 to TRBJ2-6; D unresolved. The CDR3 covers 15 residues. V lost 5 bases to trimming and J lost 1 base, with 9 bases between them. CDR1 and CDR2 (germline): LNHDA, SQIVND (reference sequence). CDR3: CASSLTDSGANVLTF. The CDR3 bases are TGTGCCAGTAGTCTTACTGATTCTGGGGCCAACGTCCTGACTTTC.

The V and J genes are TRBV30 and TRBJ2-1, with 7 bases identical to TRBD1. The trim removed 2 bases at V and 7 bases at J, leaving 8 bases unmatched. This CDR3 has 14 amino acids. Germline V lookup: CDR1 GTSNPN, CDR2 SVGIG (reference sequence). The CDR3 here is CAWSHRTGENEQFF. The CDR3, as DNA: TGTGCCTGGAGTCACCGGACAGGAGAAAATGAGCAGTTCTTC.

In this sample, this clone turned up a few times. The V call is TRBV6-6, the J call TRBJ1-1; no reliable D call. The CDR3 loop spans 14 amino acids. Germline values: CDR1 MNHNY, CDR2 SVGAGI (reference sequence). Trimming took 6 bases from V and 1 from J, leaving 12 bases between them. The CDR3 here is CASSSEYRNTEAFF. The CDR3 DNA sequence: TGTGCCAGCAGCAGCGAGTACCGGAACACTGAAGCTTTCTTT.

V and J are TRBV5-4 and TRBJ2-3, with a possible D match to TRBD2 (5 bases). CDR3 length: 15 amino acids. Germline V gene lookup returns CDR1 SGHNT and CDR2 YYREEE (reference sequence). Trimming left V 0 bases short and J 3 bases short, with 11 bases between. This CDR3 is CASSLAGLATDTQYF. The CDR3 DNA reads TGTGCCAGCAGCTTGGCCGGCCTAGCTACAGATACGCAGTATTTT.

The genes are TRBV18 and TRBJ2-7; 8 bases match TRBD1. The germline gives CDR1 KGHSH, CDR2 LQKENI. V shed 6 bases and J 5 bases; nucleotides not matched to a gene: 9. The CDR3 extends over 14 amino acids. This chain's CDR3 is CASSLGQGLDEQYF. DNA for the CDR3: TGTGCCAGCTCTCTTGGACAGGGTCTGGACGAGCAGTACTTC.

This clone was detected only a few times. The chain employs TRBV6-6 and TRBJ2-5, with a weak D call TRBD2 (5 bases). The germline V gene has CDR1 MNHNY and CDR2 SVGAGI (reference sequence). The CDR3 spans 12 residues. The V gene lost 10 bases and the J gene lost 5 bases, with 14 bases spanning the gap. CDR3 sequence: CATSPGEETQYF. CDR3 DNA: TGTGCCACCTCTCCCGGGGAGGAGACCCAGTACTTC.

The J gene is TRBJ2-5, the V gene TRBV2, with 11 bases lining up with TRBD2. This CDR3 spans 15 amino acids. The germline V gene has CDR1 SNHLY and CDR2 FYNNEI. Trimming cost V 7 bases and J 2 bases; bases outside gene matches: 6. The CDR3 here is CASKTGLADQETQYF. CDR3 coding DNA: TGTGCCAGCAAAACGGGACTAGCGGATCAAGAGACCCAGTACTTC.

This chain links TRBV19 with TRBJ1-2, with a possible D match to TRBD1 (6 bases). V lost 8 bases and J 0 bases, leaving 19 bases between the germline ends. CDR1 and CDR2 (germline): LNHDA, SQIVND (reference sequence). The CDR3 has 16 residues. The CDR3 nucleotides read TGTGCCAGTCGGCCTGGCAGGACAGTATCTAACTATGGCTACACCTTC. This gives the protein CASRPGRTVSNYGYTF.

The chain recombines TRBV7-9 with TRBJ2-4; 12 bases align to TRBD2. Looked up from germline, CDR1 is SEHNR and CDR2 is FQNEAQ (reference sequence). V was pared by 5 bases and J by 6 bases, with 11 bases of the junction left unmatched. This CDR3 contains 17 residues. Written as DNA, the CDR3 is TGTGCCAGCAGCCCTAGCGGGGGGGCATCGATTAGAAACATTCAGTACTTC. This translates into CASSPSGGASIRNIQYF.

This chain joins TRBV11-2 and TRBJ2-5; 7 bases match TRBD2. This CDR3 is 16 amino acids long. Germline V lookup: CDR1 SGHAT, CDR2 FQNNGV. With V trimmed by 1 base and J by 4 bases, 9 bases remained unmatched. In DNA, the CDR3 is TGTGCCAGCAGCTTAGCGGGGGGAGCCCTTCGAGAGACCCAGTACTTC. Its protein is CASSLAGGALRETQYF.

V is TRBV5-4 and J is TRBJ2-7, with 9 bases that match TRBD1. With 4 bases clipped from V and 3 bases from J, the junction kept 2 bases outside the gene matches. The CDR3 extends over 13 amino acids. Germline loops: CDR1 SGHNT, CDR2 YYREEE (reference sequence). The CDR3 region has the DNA TGTGCCAGCAGCCGGGACAGGGTCTACGAGCAGTACTTC. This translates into CASSRDRVYEQYF.

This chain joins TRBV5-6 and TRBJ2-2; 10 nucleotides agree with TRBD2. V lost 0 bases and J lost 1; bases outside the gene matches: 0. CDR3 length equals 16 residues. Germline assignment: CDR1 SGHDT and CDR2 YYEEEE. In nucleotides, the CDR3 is TGTGCCAGCAGCTTGGGACTAGCGGGGAACACCGGGGAGCTGTTTTTT. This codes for CASSLGLAGNTGELFF.

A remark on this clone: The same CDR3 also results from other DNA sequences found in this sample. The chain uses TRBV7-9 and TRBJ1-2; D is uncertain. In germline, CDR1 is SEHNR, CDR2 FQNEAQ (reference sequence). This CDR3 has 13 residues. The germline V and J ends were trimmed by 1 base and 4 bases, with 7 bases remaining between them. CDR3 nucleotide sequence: TGTGCCAGCAGCTTAGGGGCGACCTATGGCTACACCTTC. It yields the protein CASSLGATYGYTF.